The next 12 T cell receptor beta chains were all read from a single sample in a study of T cells after posttransplantation cyclophosphamide. The table came from immunoSEQ multiplex PCR; TCRdb's copy has only in-frame clones and leaves some out. In the table there are thousands of clones, around 93% of which are singletons. The sequencing sample was made of CD4+ T cells sorted from bone marrow. Receptor source: an older woman in good health, CMV-negative, and a related stem cell transplant donor.

V and J are TRBV10-3 and TRBJ1-4, with TRBD1 identical over 11 bases. V was pared by 8 bases and J by 7 bases, with 6 bases of the junction left unmatched. The germline V gene has CDR1 ENHRY and CDR2 SYGVKD. The CDR3 covers 14 residues. The CDR3 region is CAIAGQGAGEKLFF. CDR3 DNA: TGTGCCATCGCAGGACAGGGGGCGGGTGAAAAACTGTTTTTT.

This chain connects TRBV7-2 to TRBJ1-5; 8 nucleotides agree with TRBD1. J gave up 4 bases and V 0 bases, and 14 bases lay outside the gene matches. This CDR3 contains 19 residues. The V gene's germline CDR1 is SGHTA and CDR2 FQGNSA. This CDR3 is CASSLADRGGVVGNQPQHF. The CDR3 nucleotides are TGTGCCAGCAGCTTAGCCGACAGGGGAGGGGTTGTTGGGAATCAGCCCCAGCATTTT.

The J gene is TRBJ1-1, the V gene TRBV18; 7 bases agree with TRBD1. The ends lost 1 base at V and 0 bases at J; junction bases unmatched: 8. This CDR3 has 17 amino acids. Germline V gene lookup returns CDR1 KGHSH and CDR2 LQKENI. The CDR3 reads CASSPLPTGNMNTEAFF. CDR3 nucleotide sequence: TGTGCCAGCTCACCACTCCCGACAGGGAACATGAACACTGAAGCTTTCTTT.

The V call is TRBV5-1, the J call TRBJ2-5, with 7 bases identical to TRBD1. J lost 3 bases, V lost 4 bases, and 9 bases had no gene match. Germline lookup yields CDR1 SGHRS and CDR2 YFSETQ. This CDR3 comprises 15 residues. The DNA of the CDR3 is TGCGCCAGCAGCCCGAACCCCGACAGGGAAGAGACCCAGTACTTC. It specifies CASSPNPDREETQYF.

The chain uses TRBV6-6 and TRBJ1-5; no reliable D call. V was trimmed by 3 bases and J by 8 bases, leaving 11 bases between them. The CDR3 has 13 residues. Germline CDR1 and CDR2: MNHNY and SVGAGI (reference sequence). CDR3 protein: CASSYRTREPQHF. The CDR3 region has the DNA TGTGCCAGCAGTTATAGAACGCGGGAGCCCCAGCATTTT.

The V call is TRBV6-1, the J call TRBJ1-4; D is perhaps TRBD1 (5 bases). The germline gives CDR1 MNHNS, CDR2 SASEGT. The CDR3 has 13 amino acids. V was clipped by 9 bases and J by 5 bases, with 13 bases between them. CDR3 DNA: TGTGCCAGTCGTAGCGGGGCCAATGAAAAACTGTTTTTT. Protein sequence: CASRSGANEKLFF.

This chain connects TRBV5-8 to TRBJ2-7; 8 positions match TRBD2. The germline gives CDR1 SGHTS, CDR2 YDEGEE. There are 15 residues in the CDR3. After removal of 4 bases from V and 3 bases from J, the junction contained 9 bases not matched to a gene. CDR3 sequence: CASSPGVLAGYEQYF. DNA for the CDR3: TGTGCCAGCAGCCCCGGAGTCCTAGCGGGCTACGAGCAGTACTTC.

The DNA of the CDR3 is TGTGCCAGCCGGCGGAGGGCAGCTAGCACAGATACGCAGTATTTT. Protein sequence: CASRRRAASTDTQYF. This rearrangement joins TRBV21-1 to TRBJ2-3; TRBD2 is taken as the D call from the table, unchecked against the DNA. TRBV21-1 corresponds to a pseudogene. The CDR3 runs to 15 residues.

The rearrangement uses TRBV27 and TRBJ1-1; unclear D gene. From germline, CDR1 is MNHEY and CDR2 SMNVEV (reference sequence). The V gene lost 2 bases and the J gene lost 5 bases, with 9 bases spanning the gap. This CDR3 contains 13 residues. CDR3 in amino acids: CASSLEVRTEAFF. CDR3 in DNA: TGTGCCAGCAGTTTAGAGGTGCGGACTGAAGCTTTCTTT.

The chain carries TRBV27 and TRBJ1-6; possibly TRBD1 for D (5 bases). The CDR3 covers 15 residues. Per germline, CDR1 MNHEY and CDR2 SMNVEV (reference sequence). The V end was cut by 6 bases, the J end by 8 bases, with 17 bases between. The chain's CDR3 is CASSPTTRAYSPLHF. Written as DNA, the CDR3 is TGTGCCAGCAGCCCAACTACCAGGGCTTATTCACCCCTCCACTTT.

The rearrangement links TRBV27 to TRBJ2-1; TRBD1 matches at 9 bases. J gave up 9 bases and V 3 bases, and 12 bases lay outside the gene matches. CDR1 is MNHEY, CDR2 SMNVEV, per germline (reference sequence). The length of the CDR3 is 16 residues. This CDR3 reads CASSFLGQDRGLEQFF. For the CDR3, the DNA is TGTGCCAGCAGTTTCTTGGGCCAGGACAGGGGTCTTGAGCAGTTCTTC.

In nucleotides, the CDR3 is TGTGCCAGCAGCCTAGGACAGCCCTATGGCTACACCTTC. The encoded protein is CASSLGQPYGYTF. The chain is built from TRBV28 and TRBJ1-2, with a tentative D call TRBD1 (6 bases). With 6 bases removed from V and 4 bases from J, the gap between germline ends came to 12 bases. CDR1 and CDR2 (germline): MDHEN, SYDVKM. This CDR3 is built from 13 residues.